This TCR beta chain was documented in a study of blood T cell repertoires in COVID-19. This CDR3 contains 15 residues. Germline lookup yields CDR1 LNHDA and CDR2 SQIVND (reference sequence). V lost 3 bases, J lost 1 base, and 4 bases stayed unmatched. Authors' analysis steps: Reference gene primer amplification gave nucleated cell count estimates. Clones were read by immunoSEQ multiplex PCR, and TCRdb kept only the in-frame ones, dropping some. The V and J calls and clone size are taken from that table; D and trimming were inferred from the DNA. This table has some 80,000 clones, roughly nine tenths appearing once.

Sequencing was carried out using peripheral blood. The receptor's source is a woman of 80 years or more with active or convalescent COVID-19. V usage is TRBV19 and J usage is TRBJ1-1; 8 nucleotides align to TRBD1. The CDR3 DNA follows: TGTGCCAGTAGTATTCCAGGGGGCAGGAACACTGAAGCTTTCTTT. Its translation is CASSIPGGRNTEAFF.